This T cell receptor beta chain was sequenced during a study of blood T cells in healthy people across ages. General study points: Both naive CD4+ cell counts and diversity were greater in long-lived donors than in aged donors.

V lost 4 bases, J lost 4 bases, and 11 bases stayed unmatched. The CDR3 has 16 residues. In the case of this clonotype: The antigen remains unidentified.

The second PCR ran 7 to 11 cycles with a sample-barcoded 5' primer and J-beta primers. TCRdb analysed the 5' RACE reads with MiXCR anew, one entry per CDR3 protein. This table holds roughly 800,000 distinct CDR3 sequences, roughly 25% found once. This sample was also put to use in a study of T cells of mothers and their children.

The TCR comes from a boy between 10 and 17 years old in good health. What was sequenced was blood. The chain is built from TRBV12-3 or TRBV12-4 and TRBJ2-7, with 9 bases that match TRBD1. Here the CDR3 reads CASSSPGTGNLYEQYF. CDR3 DNA: TGTGCCAGCAGTTCGCCAGGGACAGGGAACTTATACGAGCAGTACTTC.